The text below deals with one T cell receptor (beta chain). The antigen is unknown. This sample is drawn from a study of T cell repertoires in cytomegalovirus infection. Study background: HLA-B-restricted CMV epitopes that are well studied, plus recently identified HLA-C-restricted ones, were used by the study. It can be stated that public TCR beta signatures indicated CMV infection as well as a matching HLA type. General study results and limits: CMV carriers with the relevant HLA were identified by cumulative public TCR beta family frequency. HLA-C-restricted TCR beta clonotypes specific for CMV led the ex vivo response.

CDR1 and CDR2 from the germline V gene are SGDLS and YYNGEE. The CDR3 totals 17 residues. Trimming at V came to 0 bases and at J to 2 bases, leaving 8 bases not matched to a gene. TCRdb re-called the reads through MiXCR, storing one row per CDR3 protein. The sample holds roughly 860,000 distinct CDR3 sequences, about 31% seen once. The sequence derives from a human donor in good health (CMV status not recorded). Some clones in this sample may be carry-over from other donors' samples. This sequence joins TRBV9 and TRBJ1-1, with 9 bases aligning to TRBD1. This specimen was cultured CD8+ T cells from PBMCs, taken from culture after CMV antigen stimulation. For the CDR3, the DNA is TGTGCCAGCAGCGTAGGCTCAACAGGGGGCTTAAACACTGAAGCTTTCTTT. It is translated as CASSVGSTGGLNTEAFF.